The present entry profiles one T cell receptor beta chain with its context. The antigen is not known. The sample comes from a study of OX40 agonist ivuxolimab in advanced cancers. Study-wide background: In three patients, partial responses were observed, one with hepatocellular carcinoma and two with cutaneous melanoma.

Repertoires were generated with immunoSEQ multiplex PCR, while TCRdb's copy carries only in-frame clones and drops some. The sample includes under 60,000 clones, under 90% of them seen just once. The V and J ends lost 3 bases and 5 bases, in that order; junction bases with no gene match: 1. This CDR3 region has 13 residues. Per germline, CDR1 MNHEY and CDR2 SMNVEV (reference sequence). Study outcomes and limitations: Partial responders at 0.1-3.0 mg/kg had among the lowest clonal expansion. More expanded clones were seen, on average, in CD8+ T cells than in CD4+.

Sampling of blood occurred at baseline, cycle 4 day 1, and cycle 7 day 1. The chain recombines TRBV27 with TRBJ2-4, with 7 bases aligning to TRBD2. The sample was CD4+ or CD8+ T cells sorted from blood, taken in a trial of the OX40 agonist ivuxolimab. The TCR was taken from an adult with an advanced solid tumor such as melanoma, head and neck, liver or kidney cancer. This chain's CDR3 is CASSFSGENIQYF. CDR3 DNA: TGTGCCAGCAGTTTCAGCGGGGAAAACATTCAGTACTTC.